The clone carrying this T cell receptor (beta chain) was seen more than once but under ten times. This sample is drawn from a study of CD8 T cells in ankylosing spondylitis. MiXCR, applied by TCRdb to the 5' RACE reads, yields one record per CDR3 protein. There are approximately 220,000 distinct CDR3 sequences in the sample; roughly 10% occur only once, and roughly a fifth lies in the top ten. The CDR3 runs 15 residues. V shed 5 bases and J 5 bases; nucleotides not matched to a gene: 6. The rearrangement joins TRBV12-3 or TRBV12-4 to TRBJ2-5, with 12 bases fitting TRBD1. The TCR originated in a male donor with ankylosing spondylitis or in good health (not recorded which). The sequencing input was blood, either unsorted or a sorted T cell fraction (not recorded which). CDR3 in amino acids: CASSVGTGGLETQYF. The CDR3 bases are TGTGCCAGCAGTGTCGGGACAGGGGGCCTGGAGACCCAGTACTTC.